This TCR beta chain is drawn from a study of human T cells and chemical hapten exposure. It was from unfractionated whole blood that total RNA was extracted. This clonotype showed up just a few times. The CDR3 extends over 14 amino acids. V dropped 5 bases and J dropped 4; count of bases not matched to a gene: 2. Germline CDR1 is KGHSH and CDR2 is LQKENI. TCRdb re-called the 5' RACE reads through MiXCR, storing one row per CDR3 protein. Of 80,000 or so distinct CDR3 sequences in the sample, 15% to 20% were seen once. This clonotype was obtained from a female donor in good health. This chain uses TRBV18 with TRBJ2-1, with 10 bases matching TRBD2. CDR3 residues: CASSGTSEYNEQFF. CDR3 nucleotides: TGTGCCAGCTCAGGGACTAGCGAATACAATGAGCAGTTCTTC. Based on the CDR3 plus reference TRBV18 and TRBJ2-1, the full variable domain is NAGVMQNPRHLVRRRGQEARLRCSPMKGHSHVYWYRQLPEEGLKFMVYLQKENIIDESGMPKERFSAEFPKEGPSILRIQQVVRGDSAAYFCASSGTSEYNEQFFGPGTRLTVL.